This record concerns one T cell receptor beta chain sequence. This specimen belongs to a study of blood T cell dynamics during melanoma immunotherapy. Across the whole study: Standard first-line treatment here was pembrolizumab or nivolumab plus ipilimumab in metastatic melanoma.

DNA loading was fixed at roughly 360 ng for all bulk PBMC samples. Sequencing used immunoSEQ multiplex PCR; TCRdb keeps in-frame clones, though not all of them. Seen here are 20,000 to 30,000 clones, around 88% observed once, and the top ten hold around 4.2%. The CDR3 spans 14 residues. With 2 bases removed from V and 6 bases from J, the gap between germline ends came to 10 bases. Germline CDR1 and CDR2: MNHEY and SVGAGI. The time point is: pre-treatment baseline. The gene calls are TRBV6-5 and TRBJ2-2; D is perhaps TRBD1 (6 bases). The sequence derives from a human donor with melanoma. The sequencing here drew on blood, taken from a patient treated with checkpoint blockade. The CDR3 reads CASSYTQGSGELFF. The CDR3 DNA sequence: TGTGCCAGCAGTTACACACAGGGCTCCGGGGAGCTGTTTTTT.